This T cell receptor beta chain was captured by sequencing in a study of monozygotic twins with inflammatory bowel disease (dated by TCRdb to the late 2010s). Context from the whole study: A total of roughly 28 monozygotic twin pairs were included in the full study, comprising nine German pairs (four IBD-concordant, five IBD-discordant) and 19 IBD-discordant Danish pairs. Each individual had, on average, about 151 000 unique TCRalpha sequences and 181 000 unique TCRbeta sequences available for analysis. The search for disease-associated traits relied mainly on comparing, within discordant pairs, IBD patients with their genetically identical healthy co-twins.

Receptors were amplified or captured by 5' RACE. The input for every TCR library was 3500 ng of total RNA. For each sample, cDNA synthesis was carried out in eight separate reactions using SMARTScribe reverse transcriptase. During cDNA synthesis, template switching was used to introduce unique molecular identifiers that contained a 6-nucleotide sample barcode. Two nested PCRs of about 16 and 10 cycles amplified the TCRalpha and TCRbeta cDNA, and bead purification followed each PCR. Before amplification, cDNA was treated with uracil DNA-glycosylase and purified using the QIAquick PCR purification kit. In the second PCR, Illumina TruSeq-compatible adapters and sample-specific barcodes were added. Library quality and concentration were checked on TapeStation and Qubit, and libraries were pooled at approximately 5 ng each. Pooled libraries were sequenced on an Illumina HiSeq2500 single-index Rapid Run with 2 x 100 bp reads and custom sequencing primers. In the source study's methods: MiGEC version 1.2.6 was used for UMI-based consensus assembly to correct PCR and sequencing errors. MiXCR version 2.1.1 was used for V(D)J alignment, clonotype assembly and CDR3 extraction. To normalise gene usage, clonotype sharing and MAIT/NKT TCR abundance, the top 1000, 10 000 and 20 000 clonotypes in each sample were analysed. Diversity was computed as the inverse Simpson index with the vegan R package after downsampling to 27 000 UMIs. Paired Mann-Whitney U tests on discordant twin pairs were used, with Benjamini-Hochberg multiple-testing correction. With the reads reprocessed by TCRdb, a single entry stands for each CDR3 protein sequence and no DNA is reported. These V and J calls rely on TCRdb rather than the paper's analysis. The table held for this sample gives 150,000 or so distinct CDR3 sequences. The ten largest clones take up roughly 1.2% of the sample.

The research as a whole found: Compared with healthy twins, IBD patients shared fewer clonotypes with other individuals, and the difference was most pronounced in patients with signs of disease activity. Concordant and discordant twins showed no difference in repertoire similarity, possibly because of limited statistical power. Measured by the inverse Simpson index, TCRbeta repertoire diversity was lower in IBD patients than in their healthy co-twins. Background noise and inter-individual variability may have been introduced into the repertoires by the differing immunosuppressive treatments among patients. No single strong signal or clonotype linked to IBD turned up in the results, so the idea that one exists was not supported. Different T cell subtypes could not be distinguished in the analysis.

Notes on this clonotype: Its antigen has not been determined.

From each donor, an approximately 2.5 ml peripheral blood sample was collected into PAXgene tubes and kept at -80 degrees C. Without any T cell sorting, total RNA was extracted from whole blood using the PAXgene blood miRNA kit on an automated QIAcube. Deep TCRalpha and TCRbeta repertoire profiling with unique molecular barcoding was performed on peripheral blood of monozygotic twin pairs concordant or discordant for inflammatory bowel disease. Smoking habits were recorded for all twin pairs, with individuals classified as current, former or never smokers. This sequence was found in a human donor with ulcerative colitis or Crohn's disease, or a healthy co-twin of an affected twin (not recorded which). What was sequenced was blood.

For the CDR3, the sequence is CSARDSGGSYNEQFF. The sequence links TRBV20-1 to TRBJ2-1. Taken from cysteine to phenylalanine, the CDR3 has 15 residues. No nucleotide data were recorded. CDR1 DFQATT and CDR2 SNEGSKA are derived from the germline V gene (reference sequence).